The rows below give T cell receptor beta chains drawn from one sample of a study of blood T cells in healthy people across ages. MiXCR, run by TCRdb on the 5' RACE reads, gives a single entry per CDR3 protein. The sample holds about 1.4 million distinct CDR3 sequences, approximately 63% seen once. Sequenced sample: blood. These receptors were collected from a man between 18 and 35 years old in good health. The CDR3 runs from the conserved cysteine through the conserved F or W. Fields, in order: J gene, V gene, clone size, D gene, CDR3 DNA, CDR3 protein. A D gene is named only where the DNA matches it firmly. A row's size may be missing; if present it is once, few, many or a size class.

J gene: TRBJ2-7
V gene: TRBV6-1
clone size: NA
D gene: TRBD1
CDR3 DNA: TGTGCCACTCGGACAGGGACGCCCTACGAGCAGTACTTC
CDR3 protein: CATRTGTPYEQYF

J gene: TRBJ2-3
V gene: TRBV20-1
clone size: NA
D gene: NA
CDR3 DNA: TGCAGTGCTCTATTAGGCCGCTCGGGACTCTCCACAGATACGCAGTATTTT
CDR3 protein: CSALLGRSGLSTDTQYF

J gene: TRBJ1-2
V gene: TRBV2
clone size: NA
D gene: NA
CDR3 DNA: TGTGCCAGCAGTGGGCCGTACAGTTACTATGGCTACACCTTC
CDR3 protein: CASSGPYSYYGYTF

J gene: TRBJ2-1
V gene: TRBV14
clone size: NA
D gene: NA
CDR3 DNA: TGTGCCAGCAGCCAAGATGAGAGGGATGAGCAGTTCTTC
CDR3 protein: CASSQDERDEQFF

J gene: TRBJ2-5
V gene: TRBV7-9
clone size: few
D gene: TRBD2
CDR3 DNA: TGTGCCAGCAGCTTGGAACGGACTAGCGGACAAGAGACCCAGTACTTC
CDR3 protein: CASSLERTSGQETQYF

J gene: TRBJ2-5
V gene: TRBV6-2/TRBV6-3
clone size: NA
D gene: TRBD2
CDR3 DNA: TGTGCCAGCAGTAACCCACGGACTAGCGAGACACTGAGGGAGACCCAGTACTTC
CDR3 protein: CASSNPRTSETLRETQYF

J gene: TRBJ2-7
V gene: TRBV4-2
clone size: NA
D gene: TRBD1
CDR3 DNA: TGTGACAGCAGCCAAGTTTGGACAGGGGGCTACGAGCAGTACTTC
CDR3 protein: CDSSQVWTGGYEQYF

J gene: TRBJ1-6
V gene: TRBV27
clone size: NA
D gene: TRBD1
CDR3 DNA: TGTGCCAGCAGACCGACAGGGGAATCACCCCTCCACTTT
CDR3 protein: CASRPTGESPLHF

J gene: TRBJ2-5
V gene: TRBV4-2
clone size: few
D gene: NA
CDR3 DNA: TGTGCCAGCAGCCAAGATACTAGCCTTGAGCAGTACTTC
CDR3 protein: CASSQDTSLEQYF

J gene: TRBJ2-5
V gene: TRBV4-3
clone size: once
D gene: NA
CDR3 DNA: TGCGCCAGCAGCCAAGATCTTGGGAGGGGGGGCAGGAAGACCCAGTACTTC
CDR3 protein: CASSQDLGRGGRKTQYF

J gene: TRBJ2-7
V gene: TRBV2
clone size: few
D gene: NA
CDR3 DNA: TGTGCCAGCAGTGAACGGATCTACGAGCAGTACTTC
CDR3 protein: CASSERIYEQYF

J gene: TRBJ2-7
V gene: TRBV6-6
clone size: NA
D gene: TRBD2
CDR3 DNA: TGTGCCAGCAGTTACACTGGCGGGAGAGGGTACGAGCAGTACTTC
CDR3 protein: CASSYTGGRGYEQYF

J gene: TRBJ2-2
V gene: TRBV6-5
clone size: few
D gene: NA
CDR3 DNA: TGTGCCAGCAGTCCCGGGGCCACCGGGGAGCTGTTTTTT
CDR3 protein: CASSPGATGELFF

J gene: TRBJ1-6
V gene: TRBV4-1
clone size: NA
D gene: NA
CDR3 DNA: TGCGCCAGCAGCGATTACGGACAGATCAACATCTCACCCCTCCACTTT
CDR3 protein: CASSDYGQINISPLHF